The 2 T cell receptor beta chains in this list originate from one sample, sequenced in a study of T cells in Graves' hyperthyroidism and ophthalmopathy. The CDR3 regions of TCR beta were amplified from RNA transcripts. Using the HTBI primer set, a first-round RT-PCR was run on the TCR CDR3. TCRdb ran MiXCR on the multiplex PCR reads and lists one entry per CDR3 protein. The data contain 400,000 to 500,000 distinct CDR3 sequences, roughly 14% of them singletons. Material: blood. The receptor set was obtained from a man between 18 and 29 years old with Graves' ophthalmopathy.

This clonotype showed up many times. This sequence joins TRBV10-3 and TRBJ2-1, with 9 nucleotides matching TRBD1. The CDR3 is made up of 15 amino acids. Trimming took 5 bases from V and 5 from J; bases not matched to a gene: 7. Germline CDR1 ENHRY, CDR2 SYGVKD. CDR3 in amino acids: CAISFGQGLNNEQFF. In DNA, the CDR3 is TGTGCCATCAGTTTTGGACAGGGGCTGAACAATGAGCAGTTCTTC.

To note about this clonotype: A single base separates this from a much larger clone, so it may be a read error. The CDR3 here is CASSREFPGFGEQYF. The DNA of the CDR3 is TGTGCCAGCAGCCGAGAGTTCCCAGGGTTTGGCGAGCAGTACTTC. The rearrangement joins TRBV3-1 to TRBJ2-7, with D perhaps TRBD1 (5 bases). V was pared by 4 bases and J by 6 bases, with 19 bases between. The CDR3 runs 15 residues. Germline V gene sequence: CDR1 LGHDT, CDR2 YNNKEL (reference sequence).